The clone carrying this T cell receptor (beta chain) was detected once. V dropped 3 bases and J dropped 6; count of bases not matched to a gene: 4. The CDR3 totals 14 residues. The germline CDR1 and CDR2 sequences are MNHEY and SMNVEV (reference sequence). In the PCR, 60 Vbeta and 13 Jbeta primers were used. Sequencing used immunoSEQ multiplex PCR; TCRdb keeps in-frame clones, though not all of them. The sample includes 210,000 or so clones, around four fifths seen only once; the top ten take 9.5% to 13%. This record comes from a study of cytomegalovirus exposure and HLA in healthy donors. There were likely unrecorded immune exposures, though donors were nominally healthy when sampled.

Material for sequencing was PBMCs. The sequence was obtained from a woman aged 50 to 65 in good health and CMV-seropositive. V is TRBV27 and J is TRBJ1-5; 8 positions agree with TRBD1. The CDR3 here is CASSLQGAGQPQHF. CDR3 coding DNA: TGTGCCAGCAGTTTGCAGGGGGCCGGTCAGCCCCAGCATTTT.